A single sample gave rise to the 7 T cell receptor beta chains below, sequenced in a study of T cell clonality in common variable immunodeficiency (dated by TCRdb to between 2014 and 2017). The method was the immunoSEQ multiplex PCR assay. In its TCRdb copy, this immuneACCESS table keeps in-frame sequences only and misses some clones. Where compared with another copy, unresolved V genes explain less than half of these, and the others have no known cause. In this sample the table shows tens of thousands of clones, and no singletons are among them. The top ten clonotypes cover about 3% of the sample. The sequenced material came from peripheral blood mononuclear cells. These receptors originate from a person between 18 and 70 years old in good health.

This clone showed up many times. This CDR3 is CSANRGQSGSPLHF. CDR3 DNA (partial): TGCAGTGCTAACAGGGGTCAATCTGGTTCACCC. The V call is TRBV20-1, the J call TRBJ1-6; TRBD1 matches 7 bases. The observed sequence ends 3 residues before the CDR3 terminus, with the missing tail filled in from the germline J gene. V lost 4 bases, J lost 9 bases, and 9 bases stayed unmatched. This CDR3 is 14 amino acids long. In germline, CDR1 is DFQATT, CDR2 SNEGSKA (reference sequence).

With regard to this clone: With the read ending 3 residues before the CDR3 end, the germline J gene is used to fill in that end. V is TRBV7-9 and J is TRBJ1-2; D is possibly TRBD1 (5 bases). The CDR3 extends over 15 amino acids. CDR1 is SEHNR and CDR2 is FQNEAQ in the germline V gene (reference sequence). The CDR3 bases that were read are TGTGCCAGCAGCTTAGGAGACCCCGATAGGGGCGGC. It translates to CASSLGDPDRGG. The CDR3, in full, reads CASSLGDPDRGGYTF.

Ten or more counts support this clone. Read coverage stops 3 residues before the CDR3 terminus; the germline J gene supplies the remainder. This sequence joins TRBV2 and TRBJ2-3, with D tentatively TRBD1 (5 bases). The CDR3 has 14 amino acids. Germline V CDR1 and CDR2: SNHLY, FYNNEI. Trimming left V 3 bases short and J 5 bases short, with 12 bases between. The CDR3 sequence is CASSDQGWGDTQYF. The sequenced CDR3 bases are TGTGCCAGCAGTGATCAGGGCTGGGGAGATACG.

This clone was recorded many times. The read comes to an end 3 residues before the CDR3 does, leaving the germline J gene to fill in the end. This chain uses TRBV10-1 with TRBJ1-5; D is possibly TRBD1 (6 bases). The CDR3 spans 14 residues. The V gene's germline CDR1 is WNHNN and CDR2 SYGVQD (reference sequence). Here the CDR3 reads CAATRQPGDQPQHF. Partial CDR3 DNA: TGCGCAGCGACCCGACAACCAGGGGATCAGCCC.

This clone was seen ten or more times. The CDR3 end falls 3 residues outside the read, so it is completed with the germline J gene. The chain recombines TRBV14 with TRBJ2-3; 7 bases map to TRBD2. V shed 2 bases and J 4 bases; nucleotides not matched to a gene: 21. CDR3 length equals 20 residues. The germline CDR1 and CDR2 sequences are SGHDN and FVKESK. CDR3 DNA, as far as it was read: TGTGCCAGCAGCCAACTGCCAGTAGGGCCTACAGGACTAGTCTCAGATACG. The encoded protein is CASSQLPVGPTGLVSDT. The complete CDR3 reads CASSQLPVGPTGLVSDTQYF.

There are many counts of this clone. CDR3 protein: CASSPNGPGGANEQFF. Partial CDR3 DNA: TGTGCCAGCAGCCCCAACGGGCCCGGGGGGGCGAATGAG. The chain is built from TRBV7-8 and TRBJ2-1, with 8 bases matching TRBD2. Read sequence stops 3 residues before the CDR3 end, and the germline J gene provides the missing end. CDR1 and CDR2 (germline): SGHVS, FQNEAQ. V was clipped by 5 bases and J by 7 bases; unmatched bases: 13. The CDR3 length is 16 residues.

This clone has at least ten counts. Read data end 3 residues before the CDR3 end; the end is taken from the germline J gene. The chain combines TRBV19 with TRBJ1-1; TRBD1 agrees at 10 bases. The CDR3 covers 14 residues. Germline V lookup: CDR1 LNHDA, CDR2 SQIVND (reference sequence). The CDR3 spells CASHPGQGLTAAFF. The CDR3 bases that were read are TGTGCCAGTCACCCGGGACAGGGGCTTACTGCG.